The rows below give T cell receptor beta chains drawn from one sample of a study of T-cell reconstitution after alpha-beta-depleted transplantation in children. One entry per CDR3 protein results from TCRdb running MiXCR on the PCR reads. Here the sample spans fewer than 700,000 distinct CDR3 sequences, 20% to 25% being singletons. Sequenced material: PBMCs, mostly from graft donor cells, taken 360 days after TCRalphabeta/CD19-depleted stem cell transplant. Receptors were obtained from a boy in the first two years of life who had a stem cell transplant for acute myeloid leukemia, so the T cells may come from the graft donor. CDR3s include the opening cysteine and the closing phenylalanine or tryptophan. The D gene is left open where the match is weak. Size tells how often a clone was seen (once, few, many) or the class of an expanded clone, and some rows leave it out.

D: TRBD2
V: TRBV7-8
size: NA
J: TRBJ2-3
DNA: TGTGCCAGCAGCTTAGTCGGGGGGGCCCCACGATTCTCAGATACGCAGTATTTT
CDR3: CASSLVGGAPRFSDTQYF

D: NA
V: TRBV5-1
size: few
J: TRBJ1-1
DNA: TGCGCCAGCAGCTTGGGGACACACCTCGGTGAAGCTTTCTTT
CDR3: CASSLGTHLGEAFF

D: NA
V: TRBV30
size: few
J: TRBJ1-1
DNA: TGTGCCTGGAGTGTATCTTCGAACACTGAAGCTTTCTTT
CDR3: CAWSVSSNTEAFF

D: NA
V: TRBV20-1
size: many
J: TRBJ2-1
DNA: TGCAGTGCGATTGGGGGGGCTAGAGGATCCAATGAGCAGTTCTTC
CDR3: CSAIGGARGSNEQFF

D: TRBD1
V: TRBV5-6
size: once
J: TRBJ1-6
DNA: TGTGCCAGCAGCACAGGGGCAGCGGGTTCACCCCTCCACTTT
CDR3: CASSTGAAGSPLHF

D: NA
V: TRBV20-1
size: NA
J: TRBJ1-4
DNA: TGCAGTGCTAGACAGGGGTCGGAAAAACTGTTTTTT
CDR3: CSARQGSEKLFF

D: TRBD1
V: TRBV2
size: NA
J: TRBJ2-6
DNA: TGTGCCAGCAGGGGACAGTTTTCTGGGGCCAACGTCCTGACTTTC
CDR3: CASRGQFSGANVLTF

D: NA
V: TRBV5-1
size: NA
J: TRBJ2-1
DNA: TGCGCCAGCAGCTTGGATTGGGGGGGCAGGGGCAATGAGCAGTTCTTC
CDR3: CASSLDWGGRGNEQFF

D: NA
V: TRBV20-1
size: NA
J: TRBJ2-2
DNA: TGCAGTGCTAGTTTGTCAGATAGCACCGGGGAGCTGTTTTTT
CDR3: CSASLSDSTGELFF

D: TRBD1
V: TRBV7-9
size: few
J: TRBJ1-5
DNA: TGTGCCAGCAGCGCCGGGACAGTGAATCAGCCCCAGCATTTT
CDR3: CASSAGTVNQPQHF

D: TRBD1
V: TRBV15
size: NA
J: TRBJ2-1
DNA: TGTGCCACCAGCAGAGTAAGACAGGGCTCCTACAATGAGCAGTTCTTC
CDR3: CATSRVRQGSYNEQFF

D: TRBD2
V: TRBV11-2
size: many
J: TRBJ2-4
DNA: TGTGCCAGCAGCTTAGACTTCCTAGCGGGAAGTCTAGCCAAAAACATTCAGTACTTC
CDR3: CASSLDFLAGSLAKNIQYF

D: NA
V: TRBV24-1
size: few
J: TRBJ2-1
DNA: TGTGCCACCAGTGATTTGAAGGGCGCCTACAATGAGCAGTTCTTC
CDR3: CATSDLKGAYNEQFF

D: NA
V: TRBV5-1
size: NA
J: TRBJ2-7
DNA: TGCGCCAGCAGCTTGGATGGGCGAGGGGGACCCTACGAGCAGTACTTC
CDR3: CASSLDGRGGPYEQYF

D: NA
V: TRBV12-3/TRBV12-4
size: NA
J: TRBJ2-1
DNA: TGTGCCAGCAACGGACCTAAACTGAGCGATGAGCAGTTCTTC
CDR3: CASNGPKLSDEQFF

D: TRBD1
V: TRBV29-1
size: many
J: TRBJ2-3
DNA: TGCAGCGTCCGAAGGGGACAGCCAAAAGATACGCAGTATTTT
CDR3: CSVRRGQPKDTQYF

D: TRBD1
V: TRBV20-1
size: few
J: TRBJ1-5
DNA: TGCAGTGCTACACCAGGGGGAAATCAGCCCCAGCATTTT
CDR3: CSATPGGNQPQHF

D: NA
V: TRBV29-1
size: NA
J: TRBJ2-3
DNA: TGCAGCGTTGTGGGCAGGGATACGCAGTATTTT
CDR3: CSVVGRDTQYF

D: TRBD2
V: TRBV10-2
size: few
J: TRBJ2-1
DNA: TGCGCCAGCACGCTGACTAGCGCTCGTGCGATCTCCTACAATGAGCAGTTCTTC
CDR3: CASTLTSARAISYNEQFF

D: NA
V: TRBV15
size: once
J: TRBJ1-4
DNA: TGTGCCACCAGCGCGGTTTTTAATGAAAAACTGTTTTTT
CDR3: CATSAVFNEKLFF

D: NA
V: TRBV7-7
size: NA
J: TRBJ2-5
DNA: TGTGCCAGCAGCTTATCTATCCGGACGGGGACCCAGTACTTC
CDR3: CASSLSIRTGTQYF

D: NA
V: TRBV5-1
size: many
J: TRBJ1-1
DNA: TGCGCCAGTGGCCTGGGGAACACTGAAGCTTTCTTT
CDR3: CASGLGNTEAFF

D: TRBD1
V: TRBV12-3/TRBV12-4
size: NA
J: TRBJ2-3
DNA: TGTGCCAGCAGCCGAAACAGGGGCTCTAGCACAGATACGCAGTATTTT
CDR3: CASSRNRGSSTDTQYF

D: NA
V: TRBV6-5
size: few
J: TRBJ1-6
DNA: TGTGCCAGCAGTTACTCGAGTATCTCTGGAGGTTCACCCCTCCACTTT
CDR3: CASSYSSISGGSPLHF

D: NA
V: TRBV6-1
size: NA
J: TRBJ1-5
DNA: TGTGCCAGCACAAGATCTTCAGGGAATCAGCCCCAGCATTTT
CDR3: CASTRSSGNQPQHF

D: TRBD2
V: TRBV27
size: NA
J: TRBJ2-5
DNA: TGTGCCAGCAGCTTCGCCTCCGGGACTAGCTGGGAGACCCAGTACTTC
CDR3: CASSFASGTSWETQYF